The clone carrying this T cell receptor (beta chain) was observed at least ten times. What it binds is not known. Germline CDR1 is PRHDT and CDR2 is FYEKMQ (reference sequence). This CDR3 spans 15 amino acids. With V trimmed by 6 bases and J by 5 bases, 13 bases remained unmatched. When ophthalmopathy did not progress within 18 months, Graves' hyperthyroidism was considered stable. With a duration under 2 months, the hyperthyroidism was newly diagnosed in patients aged 18 to 65. These data are taken from a study of T cells in Graves' hyperthyroidism and ophthalmopathy. Whole-study findings and limits: Most thyroid clonotypes expanded above 0.001 appeared in blood too. Ophthalmopathy got predicted by the model a median roughly 6.1 months before its onset.

Amplification targeted TCR beta CDR3 regions from RNA transcripts. First-round RT-PCR targeting the TCR CDR3 was performed with the HTBI primer set. TCRdb re-called the multiplex PCR reads through MiXCR, storing one row per CDR3 protein. The top ten clones hold 8.4% of a sample with over 650,000 distinct CDR3 sequences, less than 20% of them seen once. The specimen was blood. The TCR comes from a man between 18 and 35 years old with Graves' hyperthyroidism. V gene TRBV13 combines with J gene TRBJ2-7; 7 bases agree with TRBD1. The CDR3 reads CASRDYRGEKDEQYF. CDR3 sequence (DNA): TGTGCCAGCAGAGATTACAGGGGCGAAAAGGACGAGCAGTACTTC.